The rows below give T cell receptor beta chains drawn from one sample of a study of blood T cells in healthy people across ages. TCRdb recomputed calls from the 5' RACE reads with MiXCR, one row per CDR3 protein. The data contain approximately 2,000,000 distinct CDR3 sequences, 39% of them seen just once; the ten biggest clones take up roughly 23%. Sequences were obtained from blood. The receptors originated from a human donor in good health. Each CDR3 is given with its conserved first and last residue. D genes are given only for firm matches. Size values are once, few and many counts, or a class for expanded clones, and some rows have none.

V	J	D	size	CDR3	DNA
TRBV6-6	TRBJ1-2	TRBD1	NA	CASSFTSRDSTYTF	TGTGCCAGCAGTTTCACCTCACGGGACAGCACCTACACCTTC
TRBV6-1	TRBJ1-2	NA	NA	CASPQGGSFGGYTF	TGTGCCAGCCCACAAGGAGGGTCCTTCGGTGGCTACACCTTC
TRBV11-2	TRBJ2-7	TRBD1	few	CASSLDPGQSYEQYF	TGTGCCAGCAGCTTGGACCCGGGACAGAGCTACGAGCAGTACTTC
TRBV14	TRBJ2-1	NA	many	CASSQVSGNEQFF	TGTGCCAGCAGCCAAGTGAGTGGGAATGAGCAGTTCTTC
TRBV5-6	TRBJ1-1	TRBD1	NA	CASSLVRTGDTEAFF	TGTGCCAGCAGCTTGGTTCGGACAGGGGACACTGAAGCTTTCTTT
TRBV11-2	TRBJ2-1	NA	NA	CASSPWDFHNEQFF	TGTGCCAGCTCCCCCTGGGACTTCCACAATGAGCAGTTCTTC
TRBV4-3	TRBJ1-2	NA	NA	CASSQGEGINGYTF	TGCGCCAGCAGCCAAGGCGAGGGGATCAATGGCTACACCTTC
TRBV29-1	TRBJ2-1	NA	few	CSVTYTRTGRDNEQFF	TGCAGCGTTACATATACCAGGACGGGAAGAGACAATGAGCAGTTCTTC
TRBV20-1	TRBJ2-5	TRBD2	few	CSAREGIAGGRETQYF	TGCAGTGCTAGAGAGGGAATAGCGGGGGGACGGGAGACCCAGTACTTC
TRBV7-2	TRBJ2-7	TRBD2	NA	CASSPRLAGGVYEQYF	TGTGCCAGCAGCCCGAGACTAGCGGGAGGAGTCTACGAGCAGTACTTC
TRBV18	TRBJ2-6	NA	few	CASSPGTAWGNVLTF	TGTGCCAGCTCACCAGGGACGGCCTGGGGCAACGTCCTGACTTTC
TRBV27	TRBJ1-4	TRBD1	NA	CASSLSGQSLEKLFF	TGTGCCAGCAGTTTATCGGGACAGTCCCTGGAAAAACTGTTTTTT
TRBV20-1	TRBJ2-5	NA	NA	CSASRDPSGETQYF	TGCAGTGCTAGCCGGGACCCAAGTGGTGAGACCCAGTACTTC
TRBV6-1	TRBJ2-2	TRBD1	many	CASPVGDRETGELFF	TGTGCCAGCCCGGTAGGGGACAGGGAGACCGGGGAGCTGTTTTTT
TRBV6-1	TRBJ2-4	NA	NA	CASSEARLNRYF	TGTGCCAGCAGTGAAGCGCGCCTTAATCGGTACTTC
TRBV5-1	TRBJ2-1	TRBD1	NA	CASKPGDRDGGEQFF	TGCGCCAGCAAGCCCGGTGACAGGGACGGAGGTGAGCAGTTCTTC
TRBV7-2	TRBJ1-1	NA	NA	CASSFDVSEAFF	TGTGCCAGCAGCTTCGATGTGTCTGAAGCTTTCTTT
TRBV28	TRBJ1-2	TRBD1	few	CASTGTGYGYTF	TGTGCCAGCACCGGGACAGGGTACGGCTACACCTTC
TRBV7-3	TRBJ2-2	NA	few	CASSPLGGETTNTGELFF	TGTGCCAGCAGCCCACTGGGCGGGGAGACTACGAACACCGGGGAGCTGTTTTTT
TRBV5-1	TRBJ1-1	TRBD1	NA	CASRVGTGAMNTEAFF	TGCGCCAGCAGAGTAGGGACAGGAGCTATGAACACTGAAGCTTTCTTT
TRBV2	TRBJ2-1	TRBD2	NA	CASSGRLRGDNNEQFF	TGTGCCAGCAGTGGAAGGCTCCGGGGGGATAACAATGAGCAGTTCTTC
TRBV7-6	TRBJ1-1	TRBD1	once	CASSSQWDRGAFF	TGTGCCAGCAGCTCCCAATGGGACAGGGGAGCTTTCTTT
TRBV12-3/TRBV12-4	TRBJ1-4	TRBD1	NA	CASRTGIEKLFF	TGTGCCAGCCGGACAGGGATTGAAAAACTGTTTTTT
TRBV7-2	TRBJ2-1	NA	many	CASSLMAQYNEQFF	TGTGCCAGCAGCCTGATGGCACAGTACAATGAGCAGTTCTTC
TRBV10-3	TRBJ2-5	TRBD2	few	CAISQRLAGEETQYF	TGTGCCATCAGTCAACGACTAGCGGGGGAAGAGACCCAGTACTTC
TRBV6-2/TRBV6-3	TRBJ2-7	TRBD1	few	CASSYPIDRGLTYEQYF	TGTGCCAGCAGTTACCCCATCGACAGGGGGCTTACTTACGAGCAGTACTTC
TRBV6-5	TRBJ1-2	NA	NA	CASSYRRGYYGYTF	TGTGCCAGCAGTTACCGCCGGGGGTACTATGGCTACACCTTC
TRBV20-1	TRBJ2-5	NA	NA	CSARVEGIKVYVQYF	TGCAGTGCTCGAGTGGAGGGAATCAAAGTCTACGTGCAGTACTTC
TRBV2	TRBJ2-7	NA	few	CASVSGFFSEQYF	TGTGCCAGCGTCTCAGGTTTCTTCTCCGAGCAGTACTTC
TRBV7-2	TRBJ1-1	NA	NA	CASSFGGFPEGTEAFF	TGTGCCAGCAGCTTCGGGGGCTTCCCCGAGGGCACTGAAGCTTTCTTT
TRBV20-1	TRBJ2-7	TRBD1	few	CSAIGTGSYEQYF	TGCAGTGCTATAGGGACAGGGAGCTACGAGCAGTACTTC
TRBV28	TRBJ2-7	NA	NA	CASAGDTYEQYF	TGTGCCAGCGCAGGGGATACGTACGAGCAGTACTTC
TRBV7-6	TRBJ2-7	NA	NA	CASSSLFQGYEQYF	TGTGCCAGCAGCTCTCTATTTCAGGGCTACGAGCAGTACTTC
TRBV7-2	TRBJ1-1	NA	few	CASSLDLWGSAFF	TGTGCCAGCAGCTTAGATTTATGGGGGAGCGCTTTCTTT
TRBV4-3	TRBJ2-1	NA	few	CASSQDVTSSYNEQFF	TGCGCCAGCAGCCAAGATGTCACTAGCTCCTACAATGAGCAGTTCTTC
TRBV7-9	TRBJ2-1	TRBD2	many	CASSLQFSIAGVTNEQFF	TGTGCCAGCAGCTTACAGTTTTCAATAGCGGGGGTGACTAATGAGCAGTTCTTC
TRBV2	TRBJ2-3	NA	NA	CASSRSPATDTQYF	TGTGCCAGCAGCCGCTCTCCAGCGACAGATACGCAGTATTTT
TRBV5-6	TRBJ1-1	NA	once	CAGNYRNTEAFF	TGTGCCGGCAACTACAGGAACACTGAAGCTTTCTTT
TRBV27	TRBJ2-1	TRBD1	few	CASSGTGHEQFF	TGTGCCAGCAGTGGGACAGGGCATGAGCAGTTCTTC
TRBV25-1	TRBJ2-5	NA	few	CASSEYLGTSFLETQYF	NA
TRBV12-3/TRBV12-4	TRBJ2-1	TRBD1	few	CASRSGTGQFF	TGTGCCAGCAGATCCGGGACAGGGCAGTTCTTC
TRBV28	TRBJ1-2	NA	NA	CACSFTANYGYTF	TGTGCCTGCAGTTTCACAGCGAACTATGGCTACACCTTC
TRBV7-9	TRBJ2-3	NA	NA	CASSPSSYSTDTQYF	TGTGCCAGCAGCCCCTCGTCCTATAGCACAGATACGCAGTATTTT
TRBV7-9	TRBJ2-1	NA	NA	CASSSQGLDNEQFF	TGTGCCAGCAGCTCTCAGGGGTTAGACAATGAGCAGTTCTTC
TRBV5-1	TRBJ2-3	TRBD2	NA	CASSPGLAGGYLTDTQYF	TGCGCCAGCAGCCCGGGACTAGCGGGGGGCTACTTAACAGATACGCAGTATTTT
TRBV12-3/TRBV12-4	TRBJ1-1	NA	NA	CASNSLRKVENTEAFF	TGTGCCAGCAATAGTTTGAGGAAGGTGGAGAACACTGAAGCTTTCTTT
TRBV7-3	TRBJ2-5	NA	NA	CASSPGSVAETQYF	TGTGCCAGCAGCCCTGGCTCTGTGGCTGAGACCCAGTACTTC
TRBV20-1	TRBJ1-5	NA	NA	CSAWVQGNNQPQHF	TGCAGTGCCTGGGTACAGGGAAATAATCAGCCCCAGCATTTT
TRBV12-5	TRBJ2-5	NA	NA	CASGLVLRGRYNEQYF	TGTGCTAGTGGTTTGGTACTAAGGGGCCGATACAATGAGCAGTACTTC
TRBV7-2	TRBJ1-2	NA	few	CASSFTREQGFGYTF	TGTGCCAGCAGCTTCACGCGAGAACAGGGATTTGGCTACACCTTC
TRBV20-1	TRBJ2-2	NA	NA	CSADGTLATGELFF	TGCAGTGCTGACGGGACTCTAGCCACCGGGGAGCTGTTTTTT
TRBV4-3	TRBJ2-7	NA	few	CASSQGDSSPEQYF	TGCGCCAGCAGCCAAGGAGACAGTTCCCCCGAGCAGTACTTC
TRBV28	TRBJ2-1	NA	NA	CASSSKGSRRVNEQFF	TGTGCCAGCAGTTCCAAGGGATCCCGTCGGGTCAATGAGCAGTTCTTC
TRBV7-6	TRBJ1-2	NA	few	CASSPRLGENYGYTF	TGTGCCAGCAGCCCGCGATTAGGAGAGAACTATGGCTACACCTTC
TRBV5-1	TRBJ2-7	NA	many	CASSFTITGGSYEQYF	TGCGCCAGCAGCTTTACTATCACTGGGGGGTCCTACGAGCAGTACTTC
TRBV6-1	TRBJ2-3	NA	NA	CASSMRGAPDTQYF	TGTGCCAGCAGTATGAGGGGCGCCCCAGATACGCAGTATTTT
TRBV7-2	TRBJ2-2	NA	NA	CASSLVGRTGELFF	TGTGCCAGCAGCTTAGTGGGCCGAACCGGGGAGCTGTTTTTT
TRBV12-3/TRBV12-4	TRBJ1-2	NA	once	CASQTRIGSNYGYTF	TGTGCCAGCCAGACCCGGATAGGTAGTAACTATGGCTACACCTTC
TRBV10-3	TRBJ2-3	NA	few	CAISEGGWGEDTQYF	TGTGCCATCAGTGAGGGTGGTTGGGGGGAAGATACGCAGTATTTT
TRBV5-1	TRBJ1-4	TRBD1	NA	CASSLKGGGGVSVGEKLFF	TGCGCCAGCTCCCTTAAGGGAGGGGGCGGTGTGTCGGTCGGTGAAAAACTGTTTTTT